These 10 T cell receptor beta chains were sequenced from one sample in a study of PD-L1 blockade in urothelial cancer. Sequenced by immunoSEQ multiplex PCR; TCRdb stores in-frame clones only, minus some. The data contain tens of thousands of clones, 90% of them singletons. The time point is: pretreatment peripheral blood. This specimen consisted of PBMCs, obtained around atezolizumab (anti-PD-L1) treatment. These receptors all stem from a man aged 55-75 years with urothelial cancer.

The chain joins TRBV4-3 to TRBJ2-1; D ambiguous. The CDR3 loop spans 13 amino acids. V lost 1 base and J lost 8, with 9 bases in between. Germline-derived CDR1 and CDR2 are LGHNA and YSLEER. Here the CDR3 reads CASSQGSLDEQFF. The DNA for the CDR3 is TGCGCCAGCAGCCAAGGTAGCCTCGATGAGCAGTTCTTC.

This clone was counted a single time. The rearrangement uses TRBV19 and TRBJ1-4, with D possibly TRBD1 on 5 matching bases. Germline V CDR1 and CDR2: LNHDA, SQIVND (reference sequence). V was shortened by 7 bases and J by 3 bases, with 15 bases between the two germline ends. There are 15 residues in the CDR3. CDR3 DNA: TGTGCCAGTAATAACCAGGGTCGGGCTAATGAAAAACTGTTTTTT. It specifies CASNNQGRANEKLFF.

V usage is TRBV2 and J usage is TRBJ1-1; D is perhaps TRBD1 (5 bases). Trimming took 8 bases from V and 11 from J, leaving 24 bases between them. Germline V lookup: CDR1 SNHLY, CDR2 FYNNEI. This CDR3 has 14 amino acids. The CDR3 DNA reads TGTGCCAGCCAGCCCAGATTTCTGGCCGCAGGGGCTTTCTTT. Amino acid sequence: CASQPRFLAAGAFF.

This clone showed up just once. The chain uses TRBV27 and TRBJ2-1; D is perhaps TRBD2 (6 bases). V was pared by 2 bases and J by 4 bases, with 21 bases between. Germline assignment: CDR1 MNHEY and CDR2 SMNVEV (reference sequence). The CDR3 spans 18 residues. In DNA, the CDR3 is TGTGCCAGCAGTTTACCTCCGCGAGGGACTTTTGCTTACAATGAGCAGTTCTTC. It specifies CASSLPPRGTFAYNEQFF.

The V gene is TRBV7-6, the J gene TRBJ1-3, with D perhaps matching TRBD1 (5 bases). The CDR3 runs to 16 residues. The V end lost 0 bases, the J end lost 4 bases, and 13 bases lay between the germline ends. Looked up from germline, CDR1 is SGHVS and CDR2 is FNYEAQ. The CDR3 nucleotides are TGTGCCAGCAGCTTAGCCCGGGCAGGGCAGGGAAACACCATATATTTT. Protein product: CASSLARAGQGNTIYF.

The chain couples TRBV7-2 to TRBJ2-2; D might be TRBD1 (5 bases). Trimming removed 5 bases at V and 6 bases at J, with 16 bases between. The CDR3 sequence is 15 residues long. The germline V gene has CDR1 SGHTA and CDR2 FQGNSA. DNA of the CDR3: TGTGCCAGCAGCCGAGTCAGGGTCCGGGCCGGGGAGCTGTTTTTT. Its translation is CASSRVRVRAGELFF.

The V call is TRBV5-6, the J call TRBJ1-6; D uncertain. V was clipped by 1 base and J by 7 bases, with 9 bases between them. Per the germline V gene, CDR1 is SGHDT and CDR2 is YYEEEE. The CDR3 is made up of 14 amino acids. CDR3 nucleotide sequence: TGTGCCAGCAGCTTGAGCGCCAACAATTCACCCCTCCACTTT. It codes for CASSLSANNSPLHF.

This clone is a singleton in its sample. The chain has TRBV7-9 and TRBJ2-5; 12 positions agree with TRBD1. V lost 1 base and J lost 5; bases outside the gene matches: 2. Germline V CDR1 and CDR2: SEHNR, FQNEAQ (reference sequence). The CDR3 is 15 amino acids. This chain's CDR3 is CASSLGDRGRETQYF. CDR3 bases: TGTGCCAGCAGCTTAGGGGACAGGGGGCGGGAGACCCAGTACTTC.

J is TRBJ1-1 and V is TRBV29-1; D unclear. Germline V lookup: CDR1 SQVTM, CDR2 ANQGSEA. The CDR3 spans 14 residues. V was cut by 5 bases and J by 4 bases, with 17 bases left in between. The CDR3, as DNA: TGCAGCGTTTGTGAGAAACTTTATTCCACTGAAGCTTTCTTT. Its protein is CSVCEKLYSTEAFF.

The chain joins TRBV6-5 to TRBJ2-5, with 8 bases that match TRBD1. Unmatched junction bases numbered 3, after V lost 4 bases and J lost 5 bases. Looked up from germline, CDR1 is MNHEY and CDR2 is SVGAGI. The CDR3 contains 13 residues. The CDR3 here is CASSWTGLETQYF. The CDR3 DNA is TGTGCCAGCAGTTGGACAGGGTTGGAGACCCAGTACTTC.